This T cell receptor (beta chain) was captured by sequencing in a study of blood T cell repertoires in COVID-19. Study context: Collection of acute and convalescent COVID-19 samples took place in the United States, Italy and Spain.

The CDR3 runs to 14 residues. Germline loops: CDR1 SGHTA, CDR2 FQGTGA. V was clipped by 0 bases and J by 1 base, with 7 bases between them. Original methodology: Using reference gene primer amplification, nucleated cell counts were estimated. Data came from immunoSEQ multiplex PCR; TCRdb stores just in-frame clones and leaves some out. Clonal size and the V and J genes are those of that table, whereas D and trimming came from the DNA. The sample holds about 120,000 clones, 81% seen once. This sequence originates from a human donor in a cohort sampled during active COVID-19. Specimen: peripheral blood. The V and J genes are TRBV7-3 and TRBJ2-7, with TRBD2 as a possible D gene (6 bases). CDR3 residues: CASSLTGTSYEQYF. CDR3 bases: TGTGCCAGCAGCTTAACAGGGACTTCCTACGAGCAGTACTTC. Complete variable domain (other parts from reference TRBV7-3 and TRBJ2-7): GAGVSQTPSNKVTEKGKYVELRCDPISGHTALYWYRQSLGQGPEFLIYFQGTGAADDSGLPNDRFFAVRPEGSVSTLKIQRTERGDSAVYLCASSLTGTSYEQYFGPGTRLTVT.